The source of this T cell receptor (beta chain) is a study of T-cell reconstitution after alpha-beta-depleted transplantation in children. Overall study findings and caveats: Some patients owed their high day-60 TCRbeta diversity to surviving recipient T cells and thymic progenitors. Reports say that about two months after transplant, the alpha-beta T cells came out of several hundred graft clones that had expanded. At one year after transplant, newly produced T cells mostly accounted for T-cell counts and diversity.

Per germline, CDR1 MDHEN and CDR2 SYDVKM. Trimming took off 3 bases at V and 2 bases at J, with 13 bases between the two ends. The length of the CDR3 is 15 residues. The TCRbeta library was prepared with unique molecular identifiers. TCRdb re-called the PCR reads with MiXCR, one entry per CDR3 protein. The sample shows approximately 300,000 distinct CDR3 sequences, over 9% of them seen only once. This clonotype was detected many times. Antigen: not known. The chain couples TRBV28 to TRBJ2-5; D is unclear. Sample: PBMCs, taken before TCRalphabeta/CD19-depleted stem cell transplant. The sequence came from a boy in the first two years of life with acute myeloid leukemia, due to receive a stem cell transplant. The CDR3 here is CASSLEVSQQETQYF. DNA of the CDR3: TGTGCCAGCAGTTTGGAAGTCAGTCAACAAGAGACCCAGTACTTC.